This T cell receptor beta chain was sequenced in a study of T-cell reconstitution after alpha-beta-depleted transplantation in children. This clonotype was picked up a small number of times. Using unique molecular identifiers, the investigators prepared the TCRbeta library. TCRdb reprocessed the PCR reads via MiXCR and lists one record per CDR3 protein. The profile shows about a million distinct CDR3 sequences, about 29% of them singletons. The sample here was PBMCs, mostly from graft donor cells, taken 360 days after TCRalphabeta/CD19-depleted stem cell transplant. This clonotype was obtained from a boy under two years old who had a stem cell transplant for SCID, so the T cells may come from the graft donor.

Here the CDR3 reads CASSGGGQSIHEQYF. CDR3 DNA sequence: TGCGCCAGCAGTGGGGGTGGACAGTCCATCCACGAGCAGTACTTC. The V and J genes are TRBV10-2 and TRBJ2-7, with TRBD1 as a possible D gene (6 bases). Trimming left V 4 bases short and J 5 bases short, with 18 bases between. Germline lookup yields CDR1 WSHSY and CDR2 SAAADI. The CDR3 spans 15 residues.